The text below deals with one TCR beta chain. This sample is drawn from a study of T cell changes during pregnancy in multiple sclerosis. Some clones are missing from TCRdb's copy, which holds only in-frame ones; the method was immunoSEQ multiplex PCR. Of some 71,000 clones in the sample, 90% to 95% were seen once. With 3 bases removed from V and 2 bases from J, the gap between germline ends came to 11 bases. The CDR3 is 15 residues long. CDR1 is KGHSH, CDR2 LQKENI, per germline. The sequences come from CD4+ T cells from peripheral blood mononuclear cells, collected in the third trimester of pregnancy. The V call is TRBV18, the J call TRBJ1-3; D not resolved. The source of this sequence is a female donor in good health, enrolled as a control in a pregnancy study. The CDR3 DNA follows: TGTGCCAGCTCACCCCCCGGGGTTACTGGAAACACCATATATTTT. It yields the protein CASSPPGVTGNTIYF.